This T cell receptor (beta chain) was recorded in a study of blood T cell repertoires in COVID-19. Overall study context: The samples span acute and convalescent COVID-19 from the United States, Italy and Spain. The analysed material was cDNA or gDNA that came from T cells, B-cell-depleted T cells, or PBMCs.

Germline CDR1 is MDHEN and CDR2 is SYDVKM. The CDR3 is 16 residues long. J lost 0 bases, V lost 5 bases, and 6 bases had no gene match. Cohorts were determined from participant-reported clinical history. Either two negative PCRs, clearance, or symptom resolution qualified Cohort 3 donors as recovered. The method was immunoSEQ multiplex PCR; TCRdb's version includes in-frame clones alone and lacks a portion of them. The sample holds roughly 300,000 clones, 70% to 90% seen once. This clone showed up just once. V gene TRBV28 combines with J gene TRBJ1-5, with 8 bases matching TRBD1. Material for sequencing was PBMCs or T cells enriched from blood (not recorded which). The clonotype comes from a man aged 25 to 40 who had recovered from COVID-19. This chain's CDR3 is CASSLGTGHSNQPQHF. In DNA form, the CDR3 reads TGTGCCAGCAGTCTAGGGACAGGACATAGCAATCAGCCCCAGCATTTT.